The clone carrying this T cell receptor beta chain has only one observation. Its antigen is still unknown. The same CDR3 also results from other DNA sequences found in this sample. This record comes from a study of cytomegalovirus exposure and HLA in healthy donors. The CDR3 totals 13 residues. Germline lookup yields CDR1 SGHDN and CDR2 FVKESK. V shed 1 base and J 5 bases; nucleotides not matched to a gene: 0. Primers for the PCR totalled 60 Vbeta and 13 Jbeta. The protocol was immunoSEQ multiplex PCR, while the TCRdb copy is restricted to in-frame clones and leaves out a portion. The sample has approximately 100,000 clones; 60% to 80% are singletons. Notes on the study in general: Prior analysis indicated that the majority of TCR beta V segments exhibited productivity approximately 90% or approximately 30% of the time. Whilst most TCR sequences proved rare, a subset of public TCRs occurred across many donors. Several of the most significant clusters were apparently associated with common viral pathogens in a later analysis.

The donors were healthy bone marrow donors. Sequencing was done on a sample of PBMCs. The receptor was isolated from a man between 50 and 59 years old in good health and CMV-seropositive. The chain couples TRBV14 to TRBJ1-1, with 8 bases identical to TRBD1. In DNA form, the CDR3 reads TGTGCCAGCAGCCAAGGACAGGGGACTGAAGCTTTCTTT. Translating gives CASSQGQGTEAFF.